What follows describes a single T cell receptor beta chain. As yet, its antigen is unknown. This entry comes from a study of vaccination and CD4 T cells after COVID-19. Study information: Mild disease affected 10 or so convalescent patients and severe disease one, all SARS-CoV-2 positive by nasal swab PCR. Six male and four female convalescents took part, two of them Hispanic. Collection of post-vaccine samples followed dose two by a median about 72 days, spanning a range of 14 to 241.

Once obtained from cultured CD4+ T cells, the DNA was sequenced using the Oncomine TCR Beta short-read assay. TCRdb re-called the PCR reads with MiXCR, one entry per CDR3 protein. The data hold about 10,000 distinct CDR3 sequences, with around a third observed a single time. General study results and limits: Vaccine-specific clones numbering 304 of 307 showed spike mono-reactivity in convalescent patients.

V gave up 5 bases and J gave up 7 bases; unmatched junction bases: 11. CDR1 MNHEY and CDR2 SMNVEV come from the germline V gene (reference sequence). This CDR3 has 16 amino acids. Treatment here: approximately 11-day PBMC culture with coronavirus spike peptide pools or control peptides (ViraFEST assay). V is TRBV27 and J is TRBJ2-3; 11 bases line up with TRBD2. Here the sequenced sample was CD4+ T cells from blood, cultured in vitro, taken after SARS-CoV-2 vaccination. This clonotype originated in a human donor who had recovered from COVID-19. The CDR3, as DNA: TGTGCCAGCAGTCCCCCCGGGGTAGCGGGAGGGAATACGCAGTATTTT. Translated, it gives CASSPPGVAGGNTQYF.